This T cell receptor beta chain was found in a study of T cells in women clearing cervical HPV infection. Study-wide points: It is unknown whether associations predate infection; no effector/memory or HPV-specific sorting.

For this clone: The antigen is unknown. The CDR3 end lies 3 residues beyond the end of the read and is filled in from the germline J gene.

Average input was roughly 1,200 ng genomic DNA for immunoSEQ TCR beta CDR3 amplification. TCRdb's copy holds only in-frame clones and misses some; the assay was immunoSEQ multiplex PCR. Its listing shows more than 10,000 clones. Germline CDR1 is KGHSH and CDR2 is LQKENI. The CDR3 loop spans 15 amino acids. Sample: blood buffy coat. The rearrangement links TRBV18 to TRBJ1-2; possibly TRBD1 for D (5 bases). The clonotype was recovered from a woman aged 18 to 75 with a cervical HPV16 infection that either progressed to CIN3+ or cleared (not recorded which). CDR3 DNA (partial): TGTGCCAGCTCACCCCAAGCGGGGGGATTATACGAC. As protein: CASSPQAGGLYD. The entire CDR3 reads CASSPQAGGLYDYTF.